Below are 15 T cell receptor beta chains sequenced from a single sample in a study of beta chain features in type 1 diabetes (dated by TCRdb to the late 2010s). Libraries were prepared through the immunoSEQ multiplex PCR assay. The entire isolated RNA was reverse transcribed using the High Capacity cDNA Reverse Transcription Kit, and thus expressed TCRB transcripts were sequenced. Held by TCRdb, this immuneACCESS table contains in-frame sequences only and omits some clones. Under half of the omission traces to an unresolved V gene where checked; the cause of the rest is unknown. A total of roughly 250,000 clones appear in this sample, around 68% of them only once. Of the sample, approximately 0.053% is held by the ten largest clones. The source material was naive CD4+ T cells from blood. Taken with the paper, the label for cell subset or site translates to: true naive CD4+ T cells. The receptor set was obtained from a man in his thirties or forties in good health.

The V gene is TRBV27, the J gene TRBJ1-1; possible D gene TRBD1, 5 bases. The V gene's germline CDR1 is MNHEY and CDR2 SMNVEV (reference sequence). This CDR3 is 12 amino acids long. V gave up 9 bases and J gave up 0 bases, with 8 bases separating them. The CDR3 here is CASGRVNTEAFF. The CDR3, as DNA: TGTGCCAGTGGCAGGGTGAACACTGAAGCTTTCTTT.

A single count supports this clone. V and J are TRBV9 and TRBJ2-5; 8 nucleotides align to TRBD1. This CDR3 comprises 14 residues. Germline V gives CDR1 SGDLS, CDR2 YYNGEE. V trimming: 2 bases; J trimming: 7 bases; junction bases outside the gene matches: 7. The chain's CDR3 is CASSVRGQEGTQYF. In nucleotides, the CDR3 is TGTGCCAGCAGCGTTAGGGGACAGGAAGGGACCCAGTACTTC.

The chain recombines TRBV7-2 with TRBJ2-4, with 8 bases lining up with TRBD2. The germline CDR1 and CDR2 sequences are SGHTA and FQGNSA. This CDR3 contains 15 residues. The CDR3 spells CATRGTRGAKNIQYF. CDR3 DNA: TGTGCTACAAGGGGGACTAGAGGCGCCAAAAACATTCAGTACTTC.

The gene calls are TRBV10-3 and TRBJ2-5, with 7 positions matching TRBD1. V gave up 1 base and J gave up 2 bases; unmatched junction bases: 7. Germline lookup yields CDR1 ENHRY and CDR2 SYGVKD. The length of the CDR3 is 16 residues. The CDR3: CAISEWTPTGQETQYF. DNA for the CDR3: TGTGCCATCAGTGAGTGGACCCCGACAGGGCAAGAGACCCAGTACTTC.

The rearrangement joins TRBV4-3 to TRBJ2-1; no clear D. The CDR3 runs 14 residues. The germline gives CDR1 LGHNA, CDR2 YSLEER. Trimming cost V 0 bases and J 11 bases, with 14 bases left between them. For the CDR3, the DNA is TGCGCCAGCAGCCAAGACTGGGCCGGGCCCCAGCAGTTCTTC. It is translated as CASSQDWAGPQQFF.

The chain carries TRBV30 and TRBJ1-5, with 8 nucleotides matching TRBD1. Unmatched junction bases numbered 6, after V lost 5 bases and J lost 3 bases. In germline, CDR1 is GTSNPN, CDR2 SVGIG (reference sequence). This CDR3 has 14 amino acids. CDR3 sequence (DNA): TGTGCCTGGGGACAGGGAGTTTCCAATCAGCCCCAGCATTTT. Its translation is CAWGQGVSNQPQHF.

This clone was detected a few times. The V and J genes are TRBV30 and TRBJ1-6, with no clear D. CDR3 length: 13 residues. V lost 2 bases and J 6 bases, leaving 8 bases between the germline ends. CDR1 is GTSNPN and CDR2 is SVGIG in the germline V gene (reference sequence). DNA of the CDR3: TGTGCCTGGAGTCCCGGTCCTAATTCACCCCTCCACTTT. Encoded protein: CAWSPGPNSPLHF.

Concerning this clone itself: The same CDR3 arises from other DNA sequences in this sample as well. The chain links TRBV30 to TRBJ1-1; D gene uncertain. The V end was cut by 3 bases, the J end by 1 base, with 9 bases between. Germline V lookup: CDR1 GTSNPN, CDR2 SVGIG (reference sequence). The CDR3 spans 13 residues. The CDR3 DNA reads TGTGCCTGGAGCCGCAAGTCGAACACTGAAGCTTTCTTT. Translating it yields CAWSRKSNTEAFF.

The CDR3 DNA reads TGTGCCAGCAGCTTGACTGCGAATGAGCAGTTCTTC. It yields the protein CASSLTANEQFF. This sequence joins TRBV5-4 and TRBJ2-1; unclear D gene. Trimming left V 1 base short and J 7 bases short, with 6 bases between. Germline V gives CDR1 SGHNT, CDR2 YYREEE (reference sequence). The CDR3 length is 12 residues.

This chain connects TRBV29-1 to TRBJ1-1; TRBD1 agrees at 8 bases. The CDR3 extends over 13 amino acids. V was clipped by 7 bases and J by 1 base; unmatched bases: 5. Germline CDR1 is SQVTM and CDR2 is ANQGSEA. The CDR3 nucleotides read TGCAGCGGAACGACAGGGGCGAACACTGAAGCTTTCTTT. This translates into CSGTTGANTEAFF.

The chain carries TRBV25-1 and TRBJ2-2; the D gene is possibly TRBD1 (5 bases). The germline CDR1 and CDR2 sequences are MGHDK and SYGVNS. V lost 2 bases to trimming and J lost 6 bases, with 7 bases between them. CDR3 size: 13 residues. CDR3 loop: CASSELGAGELFF. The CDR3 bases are TGTGCCAGCAGTGAACTAGGGGCCGGGGAGCTGTTTTTT. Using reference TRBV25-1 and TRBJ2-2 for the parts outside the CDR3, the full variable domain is EADIYQTPRYLVIGTGKKITLECSQTMGHDKMYWYQQDPGMELHLIHYSYGVNSTEKGDLSSESTVSRIRTEHFPLTLESARPSHTSQYLCASSELGAGELFFGEGSRLTVL.

The CDR3 protein is CSAWTGVGYTF. Written as DNA, the CDR3 is TGCAGTGCTTGGACAGGGGTTGGCTACACCTTC. The chain combines TRBV20-1 with TRBJ1-2; 9 bases align to TRBD1. Trimming removed 5 bases from V and 7 bases from J; junction bases left unmatched: 2. CDR3 length: 11 residues. Germline values: CDR1 DFQATT, CDR2 SNEGSKA (reference sequence).

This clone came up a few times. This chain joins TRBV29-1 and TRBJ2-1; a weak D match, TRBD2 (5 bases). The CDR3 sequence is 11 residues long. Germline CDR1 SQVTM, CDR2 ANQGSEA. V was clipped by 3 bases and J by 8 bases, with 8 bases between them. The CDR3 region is CSVDSGDEQFF. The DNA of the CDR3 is TGCAGCGTTGATTCCGGGGATGAGCAGTTCTTC.

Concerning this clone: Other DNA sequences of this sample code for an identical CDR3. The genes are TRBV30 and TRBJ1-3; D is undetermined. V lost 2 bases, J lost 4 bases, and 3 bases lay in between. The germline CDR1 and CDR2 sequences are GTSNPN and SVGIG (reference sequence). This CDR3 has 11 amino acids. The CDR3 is CAWSSGNTIYF. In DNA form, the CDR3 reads TGTGCCTGGAGTTCCGGAAACACCATATATTTT.

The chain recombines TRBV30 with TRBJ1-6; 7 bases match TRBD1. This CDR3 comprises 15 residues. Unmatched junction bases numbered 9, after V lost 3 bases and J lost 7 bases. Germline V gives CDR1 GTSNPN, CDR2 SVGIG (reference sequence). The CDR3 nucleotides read TGTGCCTGGAGCCGACTAAGGGACAGCAATTCACCCCTCCACTTT. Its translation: CAWSRLRDSNSPLHF.